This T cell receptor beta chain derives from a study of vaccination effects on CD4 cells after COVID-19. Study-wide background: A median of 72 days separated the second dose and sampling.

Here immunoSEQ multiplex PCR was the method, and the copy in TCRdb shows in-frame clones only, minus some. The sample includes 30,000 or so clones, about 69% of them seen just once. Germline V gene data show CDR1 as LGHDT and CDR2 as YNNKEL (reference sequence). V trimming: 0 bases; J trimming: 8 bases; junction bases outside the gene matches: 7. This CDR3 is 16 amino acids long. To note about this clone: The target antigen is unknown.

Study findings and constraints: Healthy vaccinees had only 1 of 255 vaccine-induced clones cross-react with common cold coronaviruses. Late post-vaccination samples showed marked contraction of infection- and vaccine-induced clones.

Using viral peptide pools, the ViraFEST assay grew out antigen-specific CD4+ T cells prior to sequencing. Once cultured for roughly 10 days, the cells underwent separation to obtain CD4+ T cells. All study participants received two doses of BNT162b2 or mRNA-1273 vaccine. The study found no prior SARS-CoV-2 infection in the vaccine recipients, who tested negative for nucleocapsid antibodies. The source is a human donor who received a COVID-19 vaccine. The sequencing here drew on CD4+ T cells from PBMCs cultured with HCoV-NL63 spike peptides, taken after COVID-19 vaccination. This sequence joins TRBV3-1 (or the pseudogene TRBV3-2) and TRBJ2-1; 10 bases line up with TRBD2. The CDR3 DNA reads TGTGCCAGCAGCCAAGAGTCTAGCGGGAGTATCTATGAGCAGTTCTTC. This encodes CASSQESSGSIYEQFF.